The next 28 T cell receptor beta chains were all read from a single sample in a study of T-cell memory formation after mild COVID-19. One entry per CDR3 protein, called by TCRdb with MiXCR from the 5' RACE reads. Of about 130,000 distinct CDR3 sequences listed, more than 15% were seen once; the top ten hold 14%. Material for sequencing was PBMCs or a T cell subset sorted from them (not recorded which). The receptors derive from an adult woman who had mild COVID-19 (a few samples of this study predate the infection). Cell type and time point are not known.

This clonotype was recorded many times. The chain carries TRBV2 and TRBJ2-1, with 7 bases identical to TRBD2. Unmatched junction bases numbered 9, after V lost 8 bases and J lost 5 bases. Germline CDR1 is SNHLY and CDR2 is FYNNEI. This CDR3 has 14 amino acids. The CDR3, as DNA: TGTGCCAGCTCAAGCGGGGCCGGGAACAATGAGCAGTTCTTC. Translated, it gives CASSSGAGNNEQFF.

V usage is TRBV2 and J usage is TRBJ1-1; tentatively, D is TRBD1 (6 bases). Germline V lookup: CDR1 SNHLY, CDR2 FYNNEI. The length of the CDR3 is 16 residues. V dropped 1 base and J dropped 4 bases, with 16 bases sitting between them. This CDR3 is CASSEEALGAGTEAFF. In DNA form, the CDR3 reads TGTGCCAGCAGTGAAGAGGCGTTGGGGGCAGGCACTGAAGCTTTCTTT.

The CDR3 sequence is CASSLVGGLVGGSTNYGYTF. CDR3 nucleotide sequence: TGTGCCAGCAGCTTAGTGGGGGGCCTCGTTGGAGGGTCGACTAACTATGGCTACACCTTC. The chain joins TRBV7-2 to TRBJ1-2; possibly TRBD1 for D (6 bases). Germline loops: CDR1 SGHTA, CDR2 FQGNSA. This CDR3 is 20 amino acids long. Trimming took off 1 base at V and 0 bases at J, with 24 bases between the two ends.

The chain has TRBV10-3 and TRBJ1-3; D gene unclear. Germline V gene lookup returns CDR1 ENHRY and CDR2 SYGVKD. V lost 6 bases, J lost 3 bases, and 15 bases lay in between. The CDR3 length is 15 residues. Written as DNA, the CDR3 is TGTGCCATCAGAACGAGGCTAGACGTTGGAAACACCATATATTTT. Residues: CAIRTRLDVGNTIYF.

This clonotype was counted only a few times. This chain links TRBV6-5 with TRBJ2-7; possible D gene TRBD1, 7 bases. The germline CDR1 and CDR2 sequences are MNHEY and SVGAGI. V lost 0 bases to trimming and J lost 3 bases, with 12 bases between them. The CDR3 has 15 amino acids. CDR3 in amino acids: CASSYSAGGFYEQYF. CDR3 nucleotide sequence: TGTGCCAGCAGTTACTCGGCAGGGGGGTTCTACGAGCAGTACTTC.

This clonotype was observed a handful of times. CDR3 sequence reads: CSAGRTSGGMFF. The CDR3 DNA follows: TGCAGTGCTGGAAGGACTAGCGGGGGAATGTTCTTC. The rearrangement uses TRBV20-1 and TRBJ2-1; TRBD2 agrees at 13 bases. With 5 bases clipped from V and 15 bases from J, the junction kept 7 bases outside the gene matches. Germline CDR1 DFQATT, CDR2 SNEGSKA (reference sequence). CDR3 size: 12 residues.

CDR3 bases: TGTGCCAGCAGCTTACTCGACAATGAGCAGTTCTTC. It codes for CASSLLDNEQFF. V gene TRBV7-6 combines with J gene TRBJ2-1; D is ambiguous. CDR1 and CDR2 (germline): SGHVS, FNYEAQ. V was cut by 2 bases and J by 5 bases, with 4 bases left in between. This CDR3 is built from 12 residues.

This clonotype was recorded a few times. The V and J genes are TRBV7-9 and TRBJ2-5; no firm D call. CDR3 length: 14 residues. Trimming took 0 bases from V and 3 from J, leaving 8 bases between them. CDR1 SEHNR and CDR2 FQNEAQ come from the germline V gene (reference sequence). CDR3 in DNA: TGTGCCAGCAGCTTAGCGCTTAAAGAAGAGACCCAGTACTTC. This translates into CASSLALKEETQYF.

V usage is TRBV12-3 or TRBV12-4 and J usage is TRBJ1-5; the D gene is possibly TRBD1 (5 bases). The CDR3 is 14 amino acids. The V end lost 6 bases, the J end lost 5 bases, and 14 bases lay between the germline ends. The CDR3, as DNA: TGTGCCAGCAGCGGGACTGCTGGCGATCAGCCCCAGCATTTT. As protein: CASSGTAGDQPQHF.

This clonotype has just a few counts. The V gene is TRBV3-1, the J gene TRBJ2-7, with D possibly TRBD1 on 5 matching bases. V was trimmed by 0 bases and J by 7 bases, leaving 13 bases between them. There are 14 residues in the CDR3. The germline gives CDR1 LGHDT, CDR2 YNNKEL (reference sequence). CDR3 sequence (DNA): TGTGCCAGCAGCCAAGAAGGGGCTCGCCGGGAGCAGTACTTC. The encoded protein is CASSQEGARREQYF.

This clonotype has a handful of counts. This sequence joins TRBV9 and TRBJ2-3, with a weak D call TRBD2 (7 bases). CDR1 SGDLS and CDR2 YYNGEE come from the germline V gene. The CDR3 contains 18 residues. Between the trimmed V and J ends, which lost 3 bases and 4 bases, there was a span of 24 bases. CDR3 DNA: TGTGCCAGCAGCGCGGGGAACGAGGGGGAGACTAGCTCAGATACGCAGTATTTT. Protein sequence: CASSAGNEGETSSDTQYF.

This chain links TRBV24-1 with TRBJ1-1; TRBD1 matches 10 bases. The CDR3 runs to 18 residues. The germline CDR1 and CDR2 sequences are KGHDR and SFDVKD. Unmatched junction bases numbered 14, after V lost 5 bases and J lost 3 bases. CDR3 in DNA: TGTGCCACCAGTGGTGGGACAGGGGTTTTTGGGGTGGACACTGAAGCTTTCTTT. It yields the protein CATSGGTGVFGVDTEAFF.

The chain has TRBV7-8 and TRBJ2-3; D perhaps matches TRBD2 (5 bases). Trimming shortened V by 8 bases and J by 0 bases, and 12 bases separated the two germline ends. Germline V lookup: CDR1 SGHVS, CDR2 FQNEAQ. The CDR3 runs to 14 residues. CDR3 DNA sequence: TGTGCCAGCCACCAAACGGGGAGCACAGATACGCAGTATTTT. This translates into CASHQTGSTDTQYF.

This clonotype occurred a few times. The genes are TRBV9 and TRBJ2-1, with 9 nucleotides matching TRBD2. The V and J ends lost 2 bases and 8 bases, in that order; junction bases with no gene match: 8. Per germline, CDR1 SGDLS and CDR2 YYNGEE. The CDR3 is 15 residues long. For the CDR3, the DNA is TGTGCCAGCAGCGTGGGGGGGACTAGCACCCATGAGCAGTTCTTC. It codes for CASSVGGTSTHEQFF.

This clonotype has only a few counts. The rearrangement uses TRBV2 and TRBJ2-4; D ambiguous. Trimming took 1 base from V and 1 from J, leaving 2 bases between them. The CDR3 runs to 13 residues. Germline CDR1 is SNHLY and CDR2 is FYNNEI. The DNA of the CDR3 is TGTGCCAGCAGTGAAGAGGCCAAAAACATTCAGTACTTC. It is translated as CASSEEAKNIQYF.

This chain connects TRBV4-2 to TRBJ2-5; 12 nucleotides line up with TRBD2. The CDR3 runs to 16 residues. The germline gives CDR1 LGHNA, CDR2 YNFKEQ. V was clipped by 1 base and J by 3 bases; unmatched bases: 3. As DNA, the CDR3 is TGTGCCAGCAGCCAAGGACGACTAGCGGGAGAAGAGACCCAGTACTTC. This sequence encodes CASSQGRLAGEETQYF.

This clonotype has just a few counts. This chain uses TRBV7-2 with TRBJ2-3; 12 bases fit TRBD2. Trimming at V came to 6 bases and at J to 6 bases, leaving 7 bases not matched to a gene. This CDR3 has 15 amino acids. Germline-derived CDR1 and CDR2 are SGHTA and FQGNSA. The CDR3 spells CASSHTSGRSDTQYF. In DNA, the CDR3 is TGTGCCAGCAGTCATACTAGCGGGAGGTCGGATACGCAGTATTTT.

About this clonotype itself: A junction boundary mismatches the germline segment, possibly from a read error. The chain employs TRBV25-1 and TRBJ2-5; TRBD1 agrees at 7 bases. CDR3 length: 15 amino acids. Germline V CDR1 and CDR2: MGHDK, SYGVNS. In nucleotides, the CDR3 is TGTGCCAGCGGTGAGGGGGCGATGGGGGAAGAGACCCAGTACTTC. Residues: CASGEGAMGEETQYF.

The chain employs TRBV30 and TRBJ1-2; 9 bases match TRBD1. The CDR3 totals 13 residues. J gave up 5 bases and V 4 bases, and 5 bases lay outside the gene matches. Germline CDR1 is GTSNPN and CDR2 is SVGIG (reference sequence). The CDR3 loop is CAWTGTGSYGYTF. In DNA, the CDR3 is TGTGCCTGGACCGGGACAGGGTCTTATGGCTACACCTTC. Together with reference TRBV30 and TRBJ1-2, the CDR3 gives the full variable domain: SQTIHQWPATLVQPVGSPLSLECTVEGTSNPNLYWYRQAAGRGLQLLFYSVGIGQISSEVPQNLSASRPQDRQFILSSKKLLLSDSGFYLCAWTGTGSYGYTFGSGTRLTVV.

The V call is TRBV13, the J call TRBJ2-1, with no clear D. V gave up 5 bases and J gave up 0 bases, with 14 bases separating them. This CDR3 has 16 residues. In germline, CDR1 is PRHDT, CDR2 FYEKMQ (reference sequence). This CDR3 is CASSNRRPHSYNEQFF. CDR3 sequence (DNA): TGTGCCAGCAGCAACCGAAGGCCCCACTCCTACAATGAGCAGTTCTTC.

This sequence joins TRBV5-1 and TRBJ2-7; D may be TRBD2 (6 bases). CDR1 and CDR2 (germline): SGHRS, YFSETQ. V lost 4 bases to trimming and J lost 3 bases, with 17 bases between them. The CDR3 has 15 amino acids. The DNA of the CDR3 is TGCGCCAGCAGCATGGGCGTAGCGGCCCTCTACGAGCAGTACTTC. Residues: CASSMGVAALYEQYF. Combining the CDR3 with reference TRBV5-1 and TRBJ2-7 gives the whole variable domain KAGVTQTPRYLIKTRGQQVTLSCSPISGHRSVSWYQQTPGQGLQFLFEYFSETQRNKGNFPGRFSGRQFSNSRSEMNVSTLELGDSALYLCASSMGVAALYEQYFGPGTRLTVT.

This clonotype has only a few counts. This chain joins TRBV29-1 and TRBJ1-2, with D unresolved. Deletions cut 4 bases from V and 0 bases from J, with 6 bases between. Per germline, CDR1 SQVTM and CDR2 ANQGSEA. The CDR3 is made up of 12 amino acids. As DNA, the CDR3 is TGCAGCGTTGCGGGAGCTAACTATGGCTACACCTTC. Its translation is CSVAGANYGYTF.

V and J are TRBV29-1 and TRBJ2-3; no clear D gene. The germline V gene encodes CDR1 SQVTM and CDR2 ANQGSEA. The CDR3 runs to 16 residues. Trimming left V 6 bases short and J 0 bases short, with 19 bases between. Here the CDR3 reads CSVTGGLGSSTDTQYF. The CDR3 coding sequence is TGCAGCGTCACGGGTGGGCTGGGATCTAGCACAGATACGCAGTATTTT.

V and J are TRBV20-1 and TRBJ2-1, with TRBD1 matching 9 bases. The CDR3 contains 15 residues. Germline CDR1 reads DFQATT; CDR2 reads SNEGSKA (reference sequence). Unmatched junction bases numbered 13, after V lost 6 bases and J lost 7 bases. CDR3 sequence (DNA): TGCAGTGCCCCATCCGCCGGGACAGGGCGGAATGAGCAGTTCTTC. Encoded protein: CSAPSAGTGRNEQFF.

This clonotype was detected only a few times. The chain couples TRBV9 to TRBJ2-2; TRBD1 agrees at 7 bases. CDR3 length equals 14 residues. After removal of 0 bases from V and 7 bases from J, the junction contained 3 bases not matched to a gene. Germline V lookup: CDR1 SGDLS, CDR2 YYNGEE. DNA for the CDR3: TGTGCCAGCAGCGTAGAAGGGGGCGGCGGGGAGCTGTTTTTT. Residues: CASSVEGGGGELFF.

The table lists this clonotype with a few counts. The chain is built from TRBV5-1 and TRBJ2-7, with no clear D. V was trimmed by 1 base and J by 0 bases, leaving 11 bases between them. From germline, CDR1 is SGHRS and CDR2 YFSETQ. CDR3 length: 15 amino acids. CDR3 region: CASSLTRVNSYEQYF. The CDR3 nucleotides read TGCGCCAGCAGCTTGACCAGAGTTAACTCCTACGAGCAGTACTTC.

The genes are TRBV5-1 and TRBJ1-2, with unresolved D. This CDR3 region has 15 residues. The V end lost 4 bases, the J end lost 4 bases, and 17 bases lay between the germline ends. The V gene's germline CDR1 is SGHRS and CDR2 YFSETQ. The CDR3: CASSKDGPGIYGYTF. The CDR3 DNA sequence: TGCGCCAGCAGCAAGGACGGACCGGGGATCTATGGCTACACCTTC.

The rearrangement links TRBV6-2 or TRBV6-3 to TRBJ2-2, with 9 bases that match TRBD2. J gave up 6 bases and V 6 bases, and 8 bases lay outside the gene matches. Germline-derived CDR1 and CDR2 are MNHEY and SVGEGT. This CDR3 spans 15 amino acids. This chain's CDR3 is CASRRSGRRAGELFF. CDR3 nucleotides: TGTGCCAGCAGGCGCAGCGGGAGGAGGGCCGGGGAGCTGTTTTTT.